This entry lists 20 T cell receptor beta chains sequenced from one sample in a study of blood T cell repertoires in COVID-19. Sequencing used immunoSEQ multiplex PCR; TCRdb keeps in-frame clones, though not all of them. In the table there are about 310,000 clones, roughly 84% of which are singletons. The sequenced sample was peripheral blood. The receptors were sampled from a man aged 50 to 59 with active or convalescent COVID-19.

The gene calls are TRBV5-6 and TRBJ2-1, with D unclear. Germline-derived CDR1 and CDR2 are SGHDT and YYEEEE. V gave up 0 bases and J gave up 1 base, with 5 bases separating them. The CDR3 consists of 14 residues. CDR3 nucleotides: TGTGCCAGCAGCTTGGGTCGGTCCTACAATGAGCAGTTCTTC. This sequence encodes CASSLGRSYNEQFF.

The V gene is TRBV7-3, the J gene TRBJ2-1, with 7 bases lining up with TRBD2. The J segment lost 5 bases and the V segment lost 0 bases, leaving 1 base of the junction unmatched. Germline V gives CDR1 SGHTA, CDR2 FQGTGA. This CDR3 has 14 residues. CDR3 sequence reads: CASSLTAGDNEQFF. The CDR3 DNA is TGTGCCAGCAGCTTAACTGCGGGAGACAATGAGCAGTTCTTC.

V gene TRBV19 combines with J gene TRBJ1-2, with 7 bases that match TRBD1. Trimming at V came to 5 bases and at J to 10 bases, leaving 13 bases not matched to a gene. The CDR3 extends over 14 amino acids. The germline gives CDR1 LNHDA, CDR2 SQIVND (reference sequence). CDR3 sequence (DNA): TGTGCCAGTAGTCCTGGGACAGCCGTGAGTGACTACACCTTC. Translating it yields CASSPGTAVSDYTF.

The chain couples TRBV5-1 to TRBJ1-6; 7 nucleotides align to TRBD1. Trimming removed 2 bases from V and 10 bases from J; junction bases left unmatched: 6. Per germline, CDR1 SGHRS and CDR2 YFSETQ. This CDR3 region has 14 residues. Here the CDR3 DNA reads TGCGCCAGCAGCTTCGGGCAGGGGGAATCACCCCTCCACTTT. This sequence encodes CASSFGQGESPLHF.

The chain's CDR3 is CASSPGTAKTEAFF. The CDR3 DNA reads as TGTGCCAGCAGCCCCGGGACAGCCAAAACTGAAGCTTTCTTT. The chain combines TRBV6-2 or TRBV6-3 with TRBJ1-1; 7 bases are a match to TRBD1. The CDR3 spans 14 residues. The germline gives CDR1 MNHEY, CDR2 SVGEGT. The V segment lost 6 bases and the J segment 5 bases; nucleotides outside the gene matches: 9.

The chain links TRBV9 to TRBJ2-2; 7 nucleotides agree with TRBD2. CDR1 is SGDLS and CDR2 is YYNGEE in the germline V gene. The CDR3 is made up of 16 amino acids. Trimming cost V 4 bases and J 3 bases; bases outside gene matches: 9. For the CDR3, the DNA is TGTGCCAGCAGCCTCAACCGGGGGGAATACACCGGGGAGCTGTTTTTT. Translating it yields CASSLNRGEYTGELFF.

The rearrangement joins TRBV29-1 to TRBJ2-7; 7 positions agree with TRBD1. The length of the CDR3 is 13 residues. Losses at the gene ends were 4 bases for V and 7 bases for J; bases not matched to a gene: 10. CDR1 and CDR2 from the germline V gene are SQVTM and ANQGSEA. CDR3: CSVGTGAPIEQYF. CDR3 DNA sequence: TGCAGCGTTGGGACAGGTGCCCCAATAGAGCAGTACTTC.

This rearrangement joins TRBV28 to TRBJ2-3; tentative D call: TRBD1 (5 bases). The V and J ends lost 2 bases and 7 bases respectively, with 10 bases between them. CDR3 length: 13 residues. Germline CDR1 MDHEN, CDR2 SYDVKM. CDR3 sequence: CASSLGAVNTQYF. The CDR3 nucleotides read TGTGCCAGCAGTTTAGGGGCGGTAAATACGCAGTATTTT.

CDR3 region: CASSFSTSGRLRSYNEQFF. As DNA, the CDR3 is TGTGCCAGCAGCTTCTCGACTAGCGGGAGGCTTCGCTCCTACAATGAGCAGTTCTTC. J is TRBJ2-1 and V is TRBV7-2, with TRBD2 matching 13 bases. V shed 3 bases, J shed 0 bases, and the junction held 8 bases outside the gene matches. This CDR3 has 19 residues. Germline CDR1 SGHTA, CDR2 FQGNSA.

The chain links TRBV18 to TRBJ1-4; 12 positions agree with TRBD1. The germline V gene has CDR1 KGHSH and CDR2 LQKENI. The CDR3 runs 19 residues. Trimming took 3 bases from V and 7 from J; bases not matched to a gene: 15. CDR3 in amino acids: CASSPDAPGQGARVEKLFF. CDR3 nucleotide sequence: TGTGCCAGCTCACCGGACGCGCCGGGACAGGGGGCGAGGGTTGAAAAACTGTTTTTT.

The chain links TRBV27 to TRBJ2-7; D remains unclear. Germline V gene lookup returns CDR1 MNHEY and CDR2 SMNVEV (reference sequence). The V gene lost 2 bases and the J gene lost 2 bases, with 16 bases spanning the gap. The CDR3 is made up of 16 amino acids. The CDR3, as DNA: TGTGCCAGCAGTTTAGGGCAGTTCGTACCTACCTACGAGCAGTACTTC. Translation gives CASSLGQFVPTYEQYF.

The chain has TRBV2 and TRBJ2-5, with 7 bases matching TRBD1. The CDR3 has 14 residues. With V trimmed by 3 bases and J by 2 bases, 3 bases remained unmatched. Germline V gene sequence: CDR1 SNHLY, CDR2 FYNNEI. CDR3 protein: CASSEDRHQETQYF. CDR3 DNA: TGTGCCAGCAGTGAGGACAGGCATCAAGAGACCCAGTACTTC.

The rearrangement joins TRBV18 to TRBJ1-6, with D tentatively TRBD1 (5 bases). Germline assignment: CDR1 KGHSH and CDR2 LQKENI. This CDR3 has 15 residues. V gave up 2 bases and J gave up 5 bases, with 10 bases separating them. CDR3 coding DNA: TGTGCCAGCTCACCAGAGGCAGGGAATAATTCACCCCTCCACTTT. It yields the protein CASSPEAGNNSPLHF.

The V and J genes are TRBV7-2 and TRBJ2-3, with D possibly TRBD2 on 5 matching bases. This CDR3 region has 14 residues. The V end was cut by 5 bases, the J end by 4 bases, with 13 bases between. Germline-derived CDR1 and CDR2 are SGHTA and FQGNSA. The CDR3 sequence: CASSPRAGADTQYF. DNA of the CDR3: TGTGCCAGCAGCCCTAGGGCGGGTGCAGATACGCAGTATTTT.

The CDR3 region is CASSPDRHSFSGANVLTF. The CDR3 DNA reads TGTGCCAGCAGCCCCGACCGCCACAGTTTCTCTGGGGCCAACGTCCTGACTTTC. The V gene is TRBV27, the J gene TRBJ2-6; D not resolved. V dropped 6 bases and J dropped 0 bases, with 18 bases sitting between them. The CDR3 length is 18 residues. CDR1 and CDR2 (germline): MNHEY, SMNVEV (reference sequence).

CDR3: CASSEAPGYGNTIYF. Written as DNA, the CDR3 is TGTGCCAGCAGTGAAGCGCCGGGGTACGGAAACACCATATATTTT. This sequence joins TRBV6-1 and TRBJ1-3; D gene ambiguous. The CDR3 is 15 residues long. Germline CDR1 is MNHNS and CDR2 is SASEGT. V was shortened by 0 bases and J by 4 bases, with 10 bases between the two germline ends.

Turning to this clone: Other DNA variants within this sample encode the same CDR3. V is TRBV6-1 and J is TRBJ1-2, with a possible D match to TRBD1 (6 bases). Germline V gene sequence: CDR1 MNHNS, CDR2 SASEGT. Trimming removed 2 bases from V and 2 bases from J, with 12 bases in between. This CDR3 comprises 15 residues. This chain's CDR3 is CASSESGALNYGYTF. The CDR3 DNA sequence: TGTGCCAGCAGTGAATCAGGGGCTCTGAACTATGGCTACACCTTC.

The rearrangement links TRBV2 to TRBJ2-1, with a possible D match to TRBD1 (6 bases). CDR1 is SNHLY and CDR2 is FYNNEI in the germline V gene. There are 12 residues in the CDR3. V shed 6 bases and J shed 6 bases, with 9 bases lying between them. The CDR3 loop reads CASRGRGNEQFF. As DNA, the CDR3 is TGTGCCAGCAGGGGCAGGGGCAATGAGCAGTTCTTC. The whole variable domain, remainder taken from reference TRBV2 and TRBJ2-1, is EPEVTQTPSHQVTQMGQEVILRCVPISNHLYFYWYRQILGQKVEFLVSFYNNEISEKSEIFDDQFSVERPDGSNFTLKIRSTKLEDSAMYFCASRGRGNEQFFGPGTRLTVL.

V gene TRBV28 combines with J gene TRBJ1-1, with unresolved D. Trimming took off 2 bases at V and 1 base at J, with 11 bases between the two ends. This CDR3 region has 15 residues. Per the germline V gene, CDR1 is MDHEN and CDR2 is SYDVKM. The CDR3 sequence: CASSLSGRENTEAFF. As DNA, the CDR3 is TGTGCCAGCAGTTTAAGCGGACGGGAGAACACTGAAGCTTTCTTT.

A note on this clone: The junction and the germline gene differ at one end; a read error may be behind it. This rearrangement joins TRBV12-3 or TRBV12-4 to TRBJ1-2; no reliable D call. The CDR3 covers 12 residues. For the CDR3, the DNA is TGTGCCAGCAGTTCTGATAACTATGGCTACACTTTC. The encoded protein is CASSSDNYGYTF.